This section outlines one T cell receptor beta chain sequence together with its context. Its antigen remains unknown. Losses at the gene ends were 0 bases for V and 5 bases for J; bases not matched to a gene: 6. Looked up from germline, CDR1 is SNHLY and CDR2 is FYNNEI. The CDR3 extends over 15 amino acids. The data were obtained in a study of cytomegalovirus exposure and HLA in healthy donors. Study findings and constraints: In an earlier analysis, in some 500 donors, most V segments appeared productive either ~90% or ~30% of the time. Immune exposure information comprised only CMV serostatus.

It was with 60 Vbeta and 13 Jbeta primers that the PCR ran. Using immunoSEQ multiplex PCR, the repertoire was profiled, and TCRdb retains in-frame clones only, with some absent. Of about 99,000 clones in the sample, roughly three quarters were seen once. The sample taken for sequencing was PBMCs. This chain links TRBV2 with TRBJ1-2, with TRBD1 matching over 7 bases. The source of this sequence is a woman under 30 in good health and CMV-seropositive. CDR3 nucleotides: TGTGCCAGCAGTGAAGCGCGAGGGGGCGCGTATGGCTACACCTTC. Its translation: CASSEARGGAYGYTF.